A selection of T cell receptor beta chains follows, all from one sample in a study of T cell repertoires in cytomegalovirus infection. TCRdb reprocessed the reads with MiXCR, giving one entry per CDR3 protein. The data hold over 250,000 distinct CDR3 sequences, with approximately 22% observed a single time. These TCRs are of unknown antigen specificity. The sample here was cultured PBMCs, taken from culture after CMV antigen stimulation. The receptors stem from a human donor in good health (CMV status not recorded). Some clones in this sample may be carry-over from other donors' samples. The CDR3 runs from the conserved cysteine through the conserved F or W. The D gene is left open where the match is weak. Expanded clones are given a class, and other clones once, few, many or no size at all.

size	V	D	J	CDR3	DNA
NA	TRBV2	TRBD1	TRBJ2-3	CASSGGTGAPSSTDTQYF	TGTGCCAGCAGTGGTGGGACAGGGGCTCCCTCTAGCACAGATACGCAGTATTTT
NA	TRBV6-4	NA	TRBJ2-1	CASSDSSADYNEQFF	TGTGCCAGCAGTGACTCGAGTGCGGACTACAATGAGCAGTTCTTC
NA	TRBV20-1	NA	TRBJ2-1	CSATDGNEQFF	TGCAGTGCTACCGACGGCAATGAGCAGTTCTTC
few	TRBV29-1	TRBD2	TRBJ2-1	CSVEPHSSGSIHEQFF	TGCAGCGTTGAACCTCATTCCAGCGGGAGTATCCATGAGCAGTTCTTC
few	TRBV5-4	NA	TRBJ1-1	CASSLGGQVDTEAFF	TGTGCCAGCAGCTTGGGGGGGCAGGTCGACACTGAAGCTTTCTTT
few	TRBV6-5	TRBD2	TRBJ2-1	CASRGSGSSYNEQFF	TGTGCCAGCAGGGGTAGCGGGAGTTCATACAATGAGCAGTTCTTC
many	TRBV7-9	NA	TRBJ2-5	CASSFFARERETQYF	TGTGCCAGCAGCTTCTTCGCGCGTGAGCGAGAGACCCAGTACTTC
NA	TRBV14	NA	TRBJ2-3	CASSPDREGPSTDTQYF	TGTGCCAGCAGCCCGGACAGGGAGGGCCCTAGCACAGATACGCAGTATTTT
many	TRBV7-2	NA	TRBJ1-1	CASSLARGDMNTEAFF	TGTGCCAGCAGCTTAGCGCGGGGCGATATGAACACTGAAGCTTTCTTT
once	TRBV5-6	TRBD2	TRBJ2-7	CASSFLAGGPHEQYF	TGTGCCAGCAGCTTTCTAGCGGGAGGGCCCCACGAGCAGTACTTC
NA	TRBV5-6	NA	TRBJ1-2	CASSLVQHRLDYGYTF	TGTGCCAGCAGCTTGGTACAACATCGTCTAGACTATGGCTACACCTTC
many	TRBV12-3/TRBV12-4	TRBD1	TRBJ1-2	CASSLGDRESYGYTF	TGTGCCAGCAGTTTAGGGGACAGGGAAAGCTATGGCTACACCTTC
few	TRBV7-6	NA	TRBJ1-4	CASSSGQLGKLFF	TGTGCCAGCAGCTCAGGACAGCTTGGGAAACTGTTTTTT
NA	TRBV5-5	TRBD1	TRBJ2-1	CASSVDRASYNEQFF	TGTGCCAGCAGCGTCGACAGGGCTTCCTACAATGAGCAGTTCTTC
NA	TRBV27	TRBD1	TRBJ2-7	CASSRQGVLYEQYF	TGTGCCAGCAGCCGACAGGGGGTTCTATACGAGCAGTACTTC
many	TRBV7-9	TRBD1	TRBJ1-1	CASSTGGNTEAFF	TGTGCCAGCAGCACAGGGGGGAACACTGAAGCTTTCTTT
NA	TRBV6-6	NA	TRBJ2-7	CASIGGLLSSSYEQYF	TGTGCCAGCATTGGGGGGCTACTCTCGAGCTCCTACGAGCAGTACTTC
NA	TRBV11-2	TRBD1	TRBJ1-5	CASSPRAGGFTNQPQHF	TGTGCCAGCAGCCCCAGAGCAGGGGGCTTCACCAATCAGCCCCAGCATTTT
NA	TRBV12-3/TRBV12-4	NA	TRBJ1-3	CASSLQGASGNTIYF	TGTGCCAGCAGTTTGCAGGGAGCCTCTGGAAACACCATATATTTT
NA	TRBV6-2/TRBV6-3	NA	TRBJ1-1	CASSFDSISTEAFF	TGTGCCAGCAGCTTCGACTCCATCAGCACTGAAGCTTTCTTT
NA	TRBV5-1	TRBD1	TRBJ2-3	CASRTGTGDTDTQYF	TGCGCCAGCAGGACCGGGACAGGGGACACAGATACGCAGTATTTT
NA	TRBV19	NA	TRBJ1-1	CASLTLQNRGEAFF	TGTGCCAGTCTGACCCTCCAAAATCGGGGTGAAGCTTTCTTT
once	TRBV27	NA	TRBJ1-1	CASSISLGTEAFF	TGTGCCAGCAGTATTAGCCTGGGAACTGAAGCTTTCTTT
once	TRBV7-9	TRBD2	TRBJ2-1	CASSPGLAGFDEQFF	TGTGCCAGCAGCCCCGGCCTAGCGGGATTCGATGAGCAGTTCTTC
NA	TRBV7-4	TRBD1	TRBJ2-5	CASSLAGQDQETQYF	TGTGCCAGCAGCTTAGCGGGACAGGACCAAGAGACCCAGTACTTC
NA	TRBV11-3	TRBD1	TRBJ2-7	CASSLDPTFERDSTYEQYF	TGTGCCAGCAGCTTAGATCCTACCTTCGAAAGGGACAGCACCTACGAGCAGTACTTC
NA	TRBV28	NA	TRBJ1-1	CASRGRWENTEAFF	TGTGCCAGCAGGGGAAGGTGGGAGAACACTGAAGCTTTCTTT
NA	TRBV5-4	NA	TRBJ2-5	CASSYGTKGGETQYF	TGTGCCAGCAGCTACGGGACTAAAGGGGGAGAGACCCAGTACTTC
NA	TRBV12-3/TRBV12-4	NA	TRBJ2-1	CASSFFGGQGLYNEQFF	TGTGCCAGCAGTTTTTTTGGTGGGCAGGGTCTATACAATGAGCAGTTCTTC
NA	TRBV5-1	NA	TRBJ2-1	CASSFPPYNEQFF	TGCGCCAGCAGCTTTCCCCCCTACAATGAGCAGTTCTTC
NA	TRBV29-1	NA	TRBJ2-5	CSVAQVIQETQYF	TGCAGCGTTGCACAGGTGATCCAAGAGACCCAGTACTTC
NA	TRBV5-1	TRBD1	TRBJ2-5	CASSPRPGQGGETQYF	TGCGCCAGCAGCCCAAGACCGGGACAGGGGGGAGAGACCCAGTACTTC
few	TRBV9	TRBD1	TRBJ2-1	CASSDKTGLENEQFF	TGTGCCAGCAGCGACAAGACAGGGCTAGAAAATGAGCAGTTCTTC
few	TRBV6-1	NA	TRBJ1-2	CASSKTPNYGYTF	TGTGCCAGCAGCAAGACTCCGAACTATGGCTACACCTTC
many	TRBV7-8	NA	TRBJ1-1	CASSHQVTEAFF	TGTGCCAGCAGCCACCAGGTCACTGAAGCTTTCTTT
many	TRBV7-8	TRBD2	TRBJ2-3	CASSSGLAGPDTQYF	TGTGCCAGCAGCTCAGGACTAGCGGGACCAGATACGCAGTATTTT
few	TRBV11-2	TRBD2	TRBJ2-1	CASSLLAGYEQFF	TGTGCCAGCAGCTTACTAGCGGGATATGAGCAGTTCTTC
many	TRBV7-8	TRBD1	TRBJ2-7	CASSFETGASYEQYF	TGTGCCAGCAGCTTTGAGACAGGGGCCTCCTACGAGCAGTACTTC
few	TRBV4-3	NA	TRBJ1-6	CASSQEGFPNHSPLHF	TGCGCCAGCAGCCAAGAAGGGTTTCCCAACCATTCACCCCTCCACTTT
few	TRBV27	TRBD2	TRBJ2-7	CASSPQGTSGTRSEQYF	TGTGCCAGCAGTCCACAAGGGACTAGCGGGACTCGTAGCGAGCAGTACTTC
NA	TRBV4-1	TRBD1	TRBJ1-2	CASSQEGTGTSYTF	TGCGCCAGCAGCCAAGAGGGGACAGGAACGAGCTACACCTTC
NA	TRBV12-3/TRBV12-4	NA	TRBJ1-1	CASGLWQNTEAFF	TGTGCCAGCGGCCTTTGGCAGAACACTGAAGCTTTCTTT
NA	TRBV18	NA	TRBJ2-5	CASSPPGTAQETQYF	TGTGCCAGCTCACCACCAGGAACAGCCCAAGAGACCCAGTACTTC
NA	TRBV12-3/TRBV12-4	NA	TRBJ1-1	CASGSTGWNTEAFF	TGTGCCAGCGGCTCTACTGGATGGAACACTGAAGCTTTCTTT
NA	TRBV7-2	NA	TRBJ2-1	CASSLFSSYNEQFF	TGTGCCAGCAGCTTATTCTCCTCCTACAATGAGCAGTTCTTC
few	TRBV6-1	NA	TRBJ2-1	CASSEFFGASYNEQFF	TGTGCCAGCAGTGAATTCTTTGGGGCCTCCTACAATGAGCAGTTCTTC
NA	TRBV7-2	NA	TRBJ1-5	CASSFGGAQSNQPQHF	TGTGCCAGCAGCTTTGGGGGGGCCCAAAGCAATCAGCCCCAGCATTTT
many	TRBV25-1	TRBD1	TRBJ1-2	CASTQGARGYTF	TGTGCCAGCACCCAGGGGGCGCGAGGCTACACCTTC
once	TRBV28	NA	TRBJ2-3	CASSHPVEGTDTQYF	TGTGCCAGCAGTCACCCGGTGGAGGGCACAGATACGCAGTATTTT
many	TRBV7-2	NA	TRBJ1-1	CASKVQGRYTEAFF	TGTGCCAGCAAGGTGCAGGGGAGGTACACTGAAGCTTTCTTT
NA	TRBV9	NA	TRBJ1-2	CASRHSNYGYTF	TGTGCCAGCAGGCATTCTAACTATGGCTACACCTTC
few	TRBV29-1	NA	TRBJ2-7	CSVTGNIGGYEQYF	TGCAGCGTTACAGGGAACATAGGGGGCTACGAGCAGTACTTC
few	TRBV4-1	NA	TRBJ1-1	CASSQQSTDLNTEAFF	TGCGCCAGCAGCCAACAATCCACGGATTTGAACACTGAAGCTTTCTTT
NA	TRBV20-1	TRBD1	TRBJ1-2	CSARDSSGGLLTIGYTF	TGCAGTGCTAGAGATAGTTCAGGGGGCCTACTAACTATTGGCTACACCTTC